A selection of T cell receptor beta chains follows, all from one sample in a study of CD8 T cells in ankylosing spondylitis. TCRdb processed the 5' RACE reads anew with MiXCR; each CDR3 protein has one entry. The sample has a few hundred thousand distinct CDR3 sequences; 15% to 20% are singletons. Source material: blood, either unsorted or a sorted T cell fraction (not recorded which). Every receptor here comes from a male donor with ankylosing spondylitis or in good health (not recorded which). CDR3s include the opening cysteine and the closing phenylalanine or tryptophan. D genes are given only for firm matches. Clone size is stated in some rows and not others, as once, few, many or a class when expanded.

V gene: TRBV29-1; D gene: TRBD1; clone size: few; J gene: TRBJ2-1; CDR3 protein: CSVHPGTGMGEQFF; CDR3 DNA: TGCAGCGTTCACCCCGGGACAGGGATGGGTGAGCAGTTCTTC
V gene: TRBV20-1; D gene: TRBD2; clone size: NA; J gene: TRBJ2-1; CDR3 protein: CSARDGTRGGNEQFF; CDR3 DNA: TGCAGTGCTAGAGATGGGACTAGAGGGGGCAATGAGCAGTTCTTC
V gene: TRBV12-3/TRBV12-4; D gene: TRBD2; clone size: NA; J gene: TRBJ2-3; CDR3 protein: CASNSWGSGRIGTDTQYF; CDR3 DNA: TGTGCCAGCAACTCCTGGGGGAGCGGGAGAATCGGCACAGATACGCAGTATTTT
V gene: TRBV5-1; D gene: NA; clone size: many; J gene: TRBJ2-1; CDR3 protein: CASSFGSGERNEQFF; CDR3 DNA: TGCGCCAGCAGCTTTGGGTCGGGAGAGCGTAATGAGCAGTTCTTC
V gene: TRBV24-1; D gene: TRBD1; clone size: NA; J gene: TRBJ2-7; CDR3 protein: CATSDSPRTGLYEQYF; CDR3 DNA: TGTGCCACCAGTGACTCCCCAAGGACAGGGCTATACGAGCAGTACTTC
V gene: TRBV4-1; D gene: NA; clone size: NA; J gene: TRBJ2-7; CDR3 protein: CASSPRGGGTIYEQYF; CDR3 DNA: TGCGCCAGCAGCCCTCGAGGCGGAGGGACCATCTACGAGCAGTACTTC
V gene: TRBV4-2; D gene: NA; clone size: few; J gene: TRBJ1-2; CDR3 protein: CASSQDEGVLYGYTF; CDR3 DNA: TGTGCCAGCAGCCAAGATGAGGGCGTTCTCTATGGCTACACCTTC
V gene: TRBV29-1; D gene: TRBD1; clone size: NA; J gene: TRBJ2-7; CDR3 protein: CSVRDRRTNYEQYF; CDR3 DNA: TGCAGCGTAAGGGACAGGCGTACAAACTACGAGCAGTACTTC
V gene: TRBV9; D gene: TRBD2; clone size: few; J gene: TRBJ2-7; CDR3 protein: CASSVAPSGLYEQYF; CDR3 DNA: TGTGCCAGCAGCGTAGCACCTAGCGGACTTTACGAGCAGTACTTC
V gene: TRBV4-1; D gene: NA; clone size: NA; J gene: TRBJ2-6; CDR3 protein: CASSQGATLSGANVLTF; CDR3 DNA: TGCGCCAGCAGCCAGGGGGCTACCCTCTCTGGGGCCAACGTCCTGACTTTC
V gene: TRBV4-3; D gene: NA; clone size: NA; J gene: TRBJ2-7; CDR3 protein: CASSQDRGVYEQYF; CDR3 DNA: TGCGCCAGCAGCCAGGACCGAGGGGTCTACGAGCAGTACTTC
V gene: TRBV20-1; D gene: NA; clone size: NA; J gene: TRBJ2-1; CDR3 protein: CSARDPYWPNEQFF; CDR3 DNA: TGCAGTGCTAGAGATCCGTACTGGCCTAATGAGCAGTTCTTC
V gene: TRBV14; D gene: NA; clone size: NA; J gene: TRBJ2-7; CDR3 protein: CASSPTSAEQYF; CDR3 DNA: TGTGCCAGCAGCCCCACTAGTGCCGAGCAGTACTTC
V gene: TRBV5-1; D gene: TRBD2; clone size: NA; J gene: TRBJ2-2; CDR3 protein: CASSGTSATTTGELFF; CDR3 DNA: TGCGCCAGCTCAGGGACTAGCGCAACAACCACCGGGGAGCTGTTTTTT
V gene: TRBV7-2; D gene: TRBD2; clone size: few; J gene: TRBJ2-7; CDR3 protein: CASSSLTSVTYEQYF; CDR3 DNA: TGTGCCAGCAGCTCCCTGACTAGCGTGACCTACGAGCAGTACTTC
V gene: TRBV12-3/TRBV12-4; D gene: NA; clone size: NA; J gene: TRBJ2-1; CDR3 protein: CASSSDMAREQFF; CDR3 DNA: TGTGCCAGCAGTTCAGATATGGCTAGAGAGCAGTTCTTC
V gene: TRBV5-6; D gene: TRBD1; clone size: NA; J gene: TRBJ2-2; CDR3 protein: CASGPGTGDTGELFF; CDR3 DNA: TGTGCCAGCGGCCCCGGGACAGGGGACACCGGGGAGCTGTTTTTT
V gene: TRBV20-1; D gene: NA; clone size: many; J gene: TRBJ2-1; CDR3 protein: CSASNEQFF; CDR3 DNA: TGCAGTGCTAGCAATGAGCAGTTCTTC
V gene: TRBV10-3; D gene: NA; clone size: NA; J gene: TRBJ2-1; CDR3 protein: CAIAEGSYNEQFF; CDR3 DNA: TGTGCCATCGCAGAGGGCTCCTACAATGAGCAGTTCTTC
V gene: TRBV9; D gene: TRBD1; clone size: NA; J gene: TRBJ2-7; CDR3 protein: CASSVVSQGLDEQYF; CDR3 DNA: TGTGCCAGCAGCGTAGTTTCACAGGGGTTGGACGAGCAGTACTTC
V gene: TRBV4-2; D gene: TRBD2; clone size: many; J gene: TRBJ2-1; CDR3 protein: CASSQDSGASGRTNEQFF; CDR3 DNA: TGTGCCAGCAGCCAGGATTCAGGGGCTAGCGGGAGAACGAATGAGCAGTTCTTC
V gene: TRBV11-2; D gene: TRBD2; clone size: few; J gene: TRBJ2-1; CDR3 protein: CASSLPGLAGDTYNEQFF; CDR3 DNA: TGTGCCAGCAGCTTACCAGGACTAGCGGGAGACACCTACAATGAGCAGTTCTTC
V gene: TRBV27; D gene: TRBD1; clone size: many; J gene: TRBJ1-5; CDR3 protein: CASSFGTGYSNQPQHF; CDR3 DNA: TGTGCCAGCAGTTTCGGGACAGGGTATAGCAATCAGCCCCAGCATTTT
V gene: TRBV2; D gene: TRBD1; clone size: few; J gene: TRBJ2-7; CDR3 protein: CASSSDRVEYYEQYF; CDR3 DNA: TGTGCCAGCAGTTCGGACAGGGTCGAGTACTACGAGCAGTACTTC
V gene: TRBV5-1; D gene: NA; clone size: many; J gene: TRBJ2-7; CDR3 protein: CASSLDIHEQYF; CDR3 DNA: TGCGCCAGCAGCCTCGACATTCACGAGCAGTACTTC
V gene: TRBV29-1; D gene: NA; clone size: few; J gene: TRBJ2-7; CDR3 protein: CSVAGGDSYEQYF; CDR3 DNA: TGCAGCGTTGCGGGTGGAGATTCCTACGAGCAGTACTTC
V gene: TRBV4-1; D gene: TRBD2; clone size: NA; J gene: TRBJ2-7; CDR3 protein: CASSPYPGLEGSYEQYF; CDR3 DNA: TGCGCCAGCAGCCCCTACCCGGGACTAGAAGGCTCCTACGAGCAGTACTTC
V gene: TRBV7-9; D gene: TRBD1; clone size: few; J gene: TRBJ2-5; CDR3 protein: CASRTGVLETQYF; CDR3 DNA: TGTGCCAGCAGAACAGGGGTTCTGGAGACCCAGTACTTC
V gene: TRBV7-2; D gene: NA; clone size: many; J gene: TRBJ2-7; CDR3 protein: CASSVTGPYEQYF; CDR3 DNA: TGTGCCAGCAGTGTTACAGGGCCCTACGAGCAGTACTTC